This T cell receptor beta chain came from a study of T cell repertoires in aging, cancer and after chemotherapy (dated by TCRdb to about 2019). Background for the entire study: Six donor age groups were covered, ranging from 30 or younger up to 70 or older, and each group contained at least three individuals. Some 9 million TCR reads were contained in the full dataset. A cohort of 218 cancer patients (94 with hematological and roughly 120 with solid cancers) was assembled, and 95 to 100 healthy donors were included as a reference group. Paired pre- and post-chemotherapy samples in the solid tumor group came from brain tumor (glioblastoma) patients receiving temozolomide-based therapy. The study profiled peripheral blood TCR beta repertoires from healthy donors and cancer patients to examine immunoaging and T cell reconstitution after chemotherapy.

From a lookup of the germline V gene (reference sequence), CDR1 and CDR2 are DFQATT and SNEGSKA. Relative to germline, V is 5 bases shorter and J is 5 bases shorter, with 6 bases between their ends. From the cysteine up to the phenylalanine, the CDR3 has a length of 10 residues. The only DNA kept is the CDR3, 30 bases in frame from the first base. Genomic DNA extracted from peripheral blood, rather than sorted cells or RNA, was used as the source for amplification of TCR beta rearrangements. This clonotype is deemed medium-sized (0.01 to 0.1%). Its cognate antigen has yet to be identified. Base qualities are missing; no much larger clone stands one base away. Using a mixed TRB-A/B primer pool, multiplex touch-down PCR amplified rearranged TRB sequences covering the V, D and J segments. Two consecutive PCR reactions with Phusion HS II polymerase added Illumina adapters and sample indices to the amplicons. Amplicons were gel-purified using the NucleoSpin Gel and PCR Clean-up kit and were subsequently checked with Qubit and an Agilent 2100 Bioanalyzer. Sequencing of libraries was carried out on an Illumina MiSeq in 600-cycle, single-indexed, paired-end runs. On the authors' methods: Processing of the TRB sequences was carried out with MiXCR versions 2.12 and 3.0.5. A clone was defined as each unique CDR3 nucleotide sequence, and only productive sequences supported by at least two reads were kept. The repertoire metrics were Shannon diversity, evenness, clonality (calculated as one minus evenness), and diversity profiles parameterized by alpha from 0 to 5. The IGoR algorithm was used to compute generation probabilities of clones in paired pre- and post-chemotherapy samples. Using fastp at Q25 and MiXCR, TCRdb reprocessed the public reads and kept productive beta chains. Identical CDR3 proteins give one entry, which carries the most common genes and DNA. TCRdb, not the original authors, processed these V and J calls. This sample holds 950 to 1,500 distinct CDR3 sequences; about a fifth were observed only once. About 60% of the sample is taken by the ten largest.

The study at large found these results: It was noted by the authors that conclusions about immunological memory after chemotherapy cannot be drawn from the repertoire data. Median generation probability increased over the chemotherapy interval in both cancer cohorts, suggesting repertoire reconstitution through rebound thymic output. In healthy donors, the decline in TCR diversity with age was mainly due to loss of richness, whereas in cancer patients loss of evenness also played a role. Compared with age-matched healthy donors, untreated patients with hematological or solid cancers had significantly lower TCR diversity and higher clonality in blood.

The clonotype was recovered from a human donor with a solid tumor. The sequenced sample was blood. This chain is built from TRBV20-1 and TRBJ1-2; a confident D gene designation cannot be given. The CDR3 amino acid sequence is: CSAVSYGYTF. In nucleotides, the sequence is TGCAGTGCTGTTTCTTATGGCTACACCTTC.